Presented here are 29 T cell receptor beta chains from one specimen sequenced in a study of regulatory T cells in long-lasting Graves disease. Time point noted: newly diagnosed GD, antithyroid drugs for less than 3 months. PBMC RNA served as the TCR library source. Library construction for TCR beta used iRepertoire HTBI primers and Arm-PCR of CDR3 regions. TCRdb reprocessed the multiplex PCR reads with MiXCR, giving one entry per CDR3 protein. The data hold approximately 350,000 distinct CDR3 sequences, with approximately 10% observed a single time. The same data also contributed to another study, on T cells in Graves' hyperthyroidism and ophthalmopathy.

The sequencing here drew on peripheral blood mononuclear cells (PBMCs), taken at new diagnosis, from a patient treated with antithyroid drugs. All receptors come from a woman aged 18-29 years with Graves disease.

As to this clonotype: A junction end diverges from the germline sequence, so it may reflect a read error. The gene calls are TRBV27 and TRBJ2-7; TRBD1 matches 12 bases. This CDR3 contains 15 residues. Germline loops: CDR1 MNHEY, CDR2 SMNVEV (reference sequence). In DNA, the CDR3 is TGTGCCAGCAGTCTATCGGGACAGGGGGCCGGCGAGCAGTACTTC. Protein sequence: CASSLSGQGAGEQYF.

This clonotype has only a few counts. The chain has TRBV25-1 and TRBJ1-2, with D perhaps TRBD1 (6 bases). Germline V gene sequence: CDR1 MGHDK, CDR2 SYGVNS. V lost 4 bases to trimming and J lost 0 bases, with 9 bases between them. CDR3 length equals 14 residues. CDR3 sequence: CASSVTGANYGYTF. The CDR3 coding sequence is TGTGCCAGCAGTGTGACAGGTGCTAACTATGGCTACACCTTC.

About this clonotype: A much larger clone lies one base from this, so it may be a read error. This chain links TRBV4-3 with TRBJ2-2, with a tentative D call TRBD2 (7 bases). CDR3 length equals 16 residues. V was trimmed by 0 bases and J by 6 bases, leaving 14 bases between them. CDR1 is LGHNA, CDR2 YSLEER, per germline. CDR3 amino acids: CASSQDTGRGAGELFF. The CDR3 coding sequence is TGCGCCAGCAGCCAAGATACAGGGAGGGGGGCCGGGGAGCTGTTTTTT.

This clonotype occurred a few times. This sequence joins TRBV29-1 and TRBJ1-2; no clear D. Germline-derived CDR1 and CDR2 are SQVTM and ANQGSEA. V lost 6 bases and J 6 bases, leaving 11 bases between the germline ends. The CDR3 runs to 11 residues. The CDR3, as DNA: TGCAGCGTATGGGATCCGGATGGCTACACCTTC. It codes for CSVWDPDGYTF.

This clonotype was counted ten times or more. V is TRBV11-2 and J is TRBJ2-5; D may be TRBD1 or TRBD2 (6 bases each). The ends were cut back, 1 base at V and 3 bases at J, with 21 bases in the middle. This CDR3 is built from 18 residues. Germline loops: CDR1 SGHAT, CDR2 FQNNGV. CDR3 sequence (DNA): TGTGCCAGCAGCTTAGTTGTCTTCGGGGGCCCCCTTAAAGAGACCCAGTACTTC. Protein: CASSLVVFGGPLKETQYF.

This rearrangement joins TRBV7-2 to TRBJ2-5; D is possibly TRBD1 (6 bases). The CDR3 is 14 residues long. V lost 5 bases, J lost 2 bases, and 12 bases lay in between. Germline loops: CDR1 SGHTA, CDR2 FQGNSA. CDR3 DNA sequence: TGTGCCAGCAGCCTATCGGACAGTCAAGAGACCCAGTACTTC. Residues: CASSLSDSQETQYF.

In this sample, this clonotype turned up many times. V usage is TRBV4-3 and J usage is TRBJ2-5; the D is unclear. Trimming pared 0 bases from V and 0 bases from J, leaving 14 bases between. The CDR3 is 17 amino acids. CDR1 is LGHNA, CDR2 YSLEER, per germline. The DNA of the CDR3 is TGCGCCAGCAGCCAAGACGTTCGGGTAACGTACCAAGAGACCCAGTACTTC. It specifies CASSQDVRVTYQETQYF.

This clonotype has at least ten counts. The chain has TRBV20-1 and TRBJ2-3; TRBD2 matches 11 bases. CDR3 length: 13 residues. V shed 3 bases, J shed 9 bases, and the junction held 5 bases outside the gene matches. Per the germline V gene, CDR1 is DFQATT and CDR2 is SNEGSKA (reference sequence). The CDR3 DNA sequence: TGCAGTGCTAGCAGGGGACTAGCGGACACGCAGTATTTT. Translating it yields CSASRGLADTQYF.

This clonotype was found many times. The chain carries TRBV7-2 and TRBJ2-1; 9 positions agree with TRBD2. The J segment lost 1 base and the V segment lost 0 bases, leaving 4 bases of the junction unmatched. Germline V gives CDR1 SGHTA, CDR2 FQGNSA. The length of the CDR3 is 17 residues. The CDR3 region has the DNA TGTGCCAGCAGCTTAGCTGCTAGCGGGATTTCCTACAATGAGCAGTTCTTC. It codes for CASSLAASGISYNEQFF.

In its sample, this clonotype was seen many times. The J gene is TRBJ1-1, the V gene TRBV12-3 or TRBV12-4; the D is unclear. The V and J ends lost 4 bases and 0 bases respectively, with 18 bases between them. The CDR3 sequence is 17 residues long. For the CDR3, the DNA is TGTGCCAGCAGTTCAAAACCCACTATCAGTGTGAACACTGAAGCTTTCTTT. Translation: CASSSKPTISVNTEAFF.

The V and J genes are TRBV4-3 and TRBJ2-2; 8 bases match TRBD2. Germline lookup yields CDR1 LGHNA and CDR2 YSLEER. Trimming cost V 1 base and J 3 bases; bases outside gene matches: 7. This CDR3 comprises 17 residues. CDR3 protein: CASSQGILAVYTGELFF. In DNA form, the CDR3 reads TGCGCCAGCAGCCAAGGAATACTAGCGGTTTACACCGGGGAGCTGTTTTTT.

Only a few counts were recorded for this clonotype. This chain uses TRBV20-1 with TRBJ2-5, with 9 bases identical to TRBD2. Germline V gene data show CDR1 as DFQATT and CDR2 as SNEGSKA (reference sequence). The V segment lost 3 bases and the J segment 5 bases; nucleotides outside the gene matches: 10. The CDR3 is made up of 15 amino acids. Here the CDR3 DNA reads TGCAGTGCTAGTATGGTGCGGGGGGGCCGGGAGACCCAGTACTTC. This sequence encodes CSASMVRGGRETQYF.

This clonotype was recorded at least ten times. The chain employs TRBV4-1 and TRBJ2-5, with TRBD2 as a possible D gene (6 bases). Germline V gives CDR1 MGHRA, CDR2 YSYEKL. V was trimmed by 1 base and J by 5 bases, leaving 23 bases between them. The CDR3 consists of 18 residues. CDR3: CASSQVGGLAGLGETQYF. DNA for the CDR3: TGCGCCAGCAGCCAAGTGGGAGGCCTGGCCGGGCTCGGGGAGACCCAGTACTTC.

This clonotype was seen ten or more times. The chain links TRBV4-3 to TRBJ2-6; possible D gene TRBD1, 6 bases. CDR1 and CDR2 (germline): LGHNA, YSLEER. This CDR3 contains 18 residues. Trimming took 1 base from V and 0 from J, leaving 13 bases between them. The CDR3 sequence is CASSQVAPGDSGANVLTF. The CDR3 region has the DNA TGCGCCAGCAGCCAAGTCGCTCCAGGGGACTCTGGGGCCAACGTCCTGACTTTC.

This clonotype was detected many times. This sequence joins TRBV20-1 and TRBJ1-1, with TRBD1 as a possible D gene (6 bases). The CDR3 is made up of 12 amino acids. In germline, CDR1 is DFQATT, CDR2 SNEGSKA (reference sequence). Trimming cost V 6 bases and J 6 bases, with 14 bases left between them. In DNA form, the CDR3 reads TGCAGTGCCCACAGGGAGCGTTCTGAAGCTTTCTTT. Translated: CSAHRERSEAFF.

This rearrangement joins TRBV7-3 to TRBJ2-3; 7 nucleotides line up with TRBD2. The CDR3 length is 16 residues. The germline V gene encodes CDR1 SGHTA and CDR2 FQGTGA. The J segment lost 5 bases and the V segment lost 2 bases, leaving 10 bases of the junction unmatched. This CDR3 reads CASSLGSTSRGDTQYF. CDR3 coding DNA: TGTGCCAGCAGCTTAGGTTCGACTAGCCGGGGAGATACGCAGTATTTT.

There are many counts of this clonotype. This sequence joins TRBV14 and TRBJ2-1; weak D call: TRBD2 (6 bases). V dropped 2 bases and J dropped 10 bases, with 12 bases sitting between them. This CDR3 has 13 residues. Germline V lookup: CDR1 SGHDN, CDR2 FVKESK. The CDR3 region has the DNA TGTGCCAGCAGCCAACCCAGGACTAACGAGCAGTTCTTC. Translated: CASSQPRTNEQFF.

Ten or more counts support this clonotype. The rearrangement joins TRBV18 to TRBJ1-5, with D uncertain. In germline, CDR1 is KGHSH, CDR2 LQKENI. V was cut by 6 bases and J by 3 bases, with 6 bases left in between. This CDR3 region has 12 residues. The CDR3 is CASSDYNQPQHF. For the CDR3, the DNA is TGTGCCAGCTCGGACTACAATCAGCCCCAGCATTTT.

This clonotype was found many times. CDR3 protein: CASSTTITEAFF. For the CDR3, the DNA is TGTGCCAGCAGCACCACGATCACTGAAGCTTTCTTT. The gene calls are TRBV7-9 and TRBJ1-1, with D hard to call. The germline V gene has CDR1 SEHNR and CDR2 FQNEAQ (reference sequence). Trimming cost V 5 bases and J 4 bases, with 8 bases left between them. The CDR3 totals 12 residues.

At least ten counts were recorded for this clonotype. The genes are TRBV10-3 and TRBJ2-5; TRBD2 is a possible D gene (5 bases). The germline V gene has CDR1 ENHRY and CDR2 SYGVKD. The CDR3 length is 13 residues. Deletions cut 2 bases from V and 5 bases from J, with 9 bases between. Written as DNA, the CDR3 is TGTGCCATCAGTGAGCTTGAGCGGGAGACCCAGTACTTC. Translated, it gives CAISELERETQYF.

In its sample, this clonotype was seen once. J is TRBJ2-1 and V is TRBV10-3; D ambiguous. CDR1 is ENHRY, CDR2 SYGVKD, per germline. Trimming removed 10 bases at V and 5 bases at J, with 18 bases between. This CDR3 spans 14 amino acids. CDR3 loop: CATRLRAEHNEQFF. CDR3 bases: TGTGCCACTAGGCTAAGAGCAGAACACAATGAGCAGTTCTTC.

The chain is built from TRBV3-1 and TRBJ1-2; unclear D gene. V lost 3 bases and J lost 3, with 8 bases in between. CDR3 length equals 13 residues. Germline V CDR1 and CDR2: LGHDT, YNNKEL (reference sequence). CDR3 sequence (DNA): TGTGCCAGCAGCCATCGGGTCTACTATGGCTACACCTTC. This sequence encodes CASSHRVYYGYTF.

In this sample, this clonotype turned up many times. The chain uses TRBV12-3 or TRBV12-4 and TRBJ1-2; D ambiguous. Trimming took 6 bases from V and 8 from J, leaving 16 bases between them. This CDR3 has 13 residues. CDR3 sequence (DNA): TGTGCCAGCAGGTTGACCAGTTCGGAAGGCTACACCTTC. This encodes CASRLTSSEGYTF.

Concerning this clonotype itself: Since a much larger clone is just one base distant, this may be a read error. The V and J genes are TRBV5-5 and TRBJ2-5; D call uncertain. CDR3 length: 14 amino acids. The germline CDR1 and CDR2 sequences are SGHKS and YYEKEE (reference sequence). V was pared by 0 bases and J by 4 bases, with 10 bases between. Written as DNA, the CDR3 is TGTGCCAGCAGCTTGGAACAGAGGCTAGAGACCCAGTACTTC. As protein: CASSLEQRLETQYF.

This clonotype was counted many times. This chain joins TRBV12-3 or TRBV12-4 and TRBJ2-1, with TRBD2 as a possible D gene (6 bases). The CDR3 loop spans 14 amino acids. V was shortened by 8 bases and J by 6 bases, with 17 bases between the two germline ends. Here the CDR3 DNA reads TGTGCCAGCGTGGGCCGGGACTCCATCAATGAGCAGTTCTTC. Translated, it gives CASVGRDSINEQFF.

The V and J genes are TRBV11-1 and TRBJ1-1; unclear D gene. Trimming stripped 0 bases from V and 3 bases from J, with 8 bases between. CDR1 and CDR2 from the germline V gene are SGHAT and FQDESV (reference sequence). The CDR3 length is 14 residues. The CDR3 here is CASSLAVDDTEAFF. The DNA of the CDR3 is TGTGCCAGCAGCTTAGCGGTGGATGACACTGAAGCTTTCTTT.

The CDR3 DNA follows: TGTGCCACCAGTGACCGCCTGACAGCTGAACAAGAGACCCAGTACTTC. This codes for CATSDRLTAEQETQYF. The rearrangement links TRBV24-1 to TRBJ2-5; tentative D call: TRBD1 (5 bases). CDR1 KGHDR and CDR2 SFDVKD come from the germline V gene. The CDR3 has 16 amino acids. Between the trimmed V and J ends, which lost 4 bases and 2 bases, there was a span of 16 bases.

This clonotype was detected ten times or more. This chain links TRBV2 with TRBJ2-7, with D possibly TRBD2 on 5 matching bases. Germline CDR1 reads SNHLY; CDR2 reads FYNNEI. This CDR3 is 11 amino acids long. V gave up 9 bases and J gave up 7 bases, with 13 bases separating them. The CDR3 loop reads CASWKGEEQYV. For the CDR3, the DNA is TGTGCCAGTTGGAAGGGAGAGGAGCAGTACGTC.

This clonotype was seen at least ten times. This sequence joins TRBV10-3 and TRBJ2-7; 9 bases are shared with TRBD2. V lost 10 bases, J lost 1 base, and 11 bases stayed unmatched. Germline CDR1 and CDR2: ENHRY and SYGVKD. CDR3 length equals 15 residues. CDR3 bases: TGTGCCAGCAGAAAGGACACTAGCGGGTCCTACGAGCAGTACTTC. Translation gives CASRKDTSGSYEQYF.